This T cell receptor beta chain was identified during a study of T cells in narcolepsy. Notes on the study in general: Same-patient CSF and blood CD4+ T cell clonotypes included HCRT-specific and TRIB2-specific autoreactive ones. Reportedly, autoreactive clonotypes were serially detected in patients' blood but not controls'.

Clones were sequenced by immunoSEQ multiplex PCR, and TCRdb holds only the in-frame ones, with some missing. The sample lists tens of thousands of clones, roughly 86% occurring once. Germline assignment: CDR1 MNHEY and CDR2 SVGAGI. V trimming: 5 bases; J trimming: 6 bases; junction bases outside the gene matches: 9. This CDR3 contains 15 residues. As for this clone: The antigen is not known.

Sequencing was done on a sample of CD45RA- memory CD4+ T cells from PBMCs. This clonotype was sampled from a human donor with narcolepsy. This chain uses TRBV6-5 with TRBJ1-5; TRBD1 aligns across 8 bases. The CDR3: CASSVSQGASQPQHF. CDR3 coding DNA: TGTGCCAGCAGTGTTTCGCAGGGGGCTAGTCAGCCCCAGCATTTT.